Below, 2 T cell receptor beta chains from the same sample are listed, as sequenced in a study of blood T cell repertoires in COVID-19. Sequencing was performed with immunoSEQ multiplex PCR; in TCRdb, only in-frame clones are kept and a portion is missing. The sample records approximately 230,000 clones, 65% to 85% being singletons. Sequenced input: peripheral blood. The receptors shown here come from a woman aged 40 to 55 with active or convalescent COVID-19.

This chain joins TRBV19 and TRBJ2-7, with D hard to call. This CDR3 spans 13 amino acids. The germline V gene has CDR1 LNHDA and CDR2 SQIVND (reference sequence). Trimming removed 5 bases from V and 5 bases from J, with 13 bases in between. DNA for the CDR3: TGTGCCAGTAGTGTCCCGCGGCTGCACGAGCAGTACTTC. It codes for CASSVPRLHEQYF. Complete variable domain (other parts from reference TRBV19 and TRBJ2-7): DGGITQSPKYLFRKEGQNVTLSCEQNLNHDAMYWYRQDPGQGLRLIYYSQIVNDFQKGDIAEGYSVSREKKESFPLTVTSAQKNPTAFYLCASSVPRLHEQYFGPGTRLTVT.

This chain uses TRBV10-2 with TRBJ1-2, with D possibly being TRBD1 (6 bases). The V end was cut by 2 bases, the J end by 4 bases, with 14 bases between. This CDR3 spans 15 amino acids. Per the germline V gene, CDR1 is WSHSY and CDR2 is SAAADI. As DNA, the CDR3 is TGCGCCAGCAGTGAGCCACAGGGTTCCTCCTATGGCTACACCTTC. Translated, it gives CASSEPQGSSYGYTF.